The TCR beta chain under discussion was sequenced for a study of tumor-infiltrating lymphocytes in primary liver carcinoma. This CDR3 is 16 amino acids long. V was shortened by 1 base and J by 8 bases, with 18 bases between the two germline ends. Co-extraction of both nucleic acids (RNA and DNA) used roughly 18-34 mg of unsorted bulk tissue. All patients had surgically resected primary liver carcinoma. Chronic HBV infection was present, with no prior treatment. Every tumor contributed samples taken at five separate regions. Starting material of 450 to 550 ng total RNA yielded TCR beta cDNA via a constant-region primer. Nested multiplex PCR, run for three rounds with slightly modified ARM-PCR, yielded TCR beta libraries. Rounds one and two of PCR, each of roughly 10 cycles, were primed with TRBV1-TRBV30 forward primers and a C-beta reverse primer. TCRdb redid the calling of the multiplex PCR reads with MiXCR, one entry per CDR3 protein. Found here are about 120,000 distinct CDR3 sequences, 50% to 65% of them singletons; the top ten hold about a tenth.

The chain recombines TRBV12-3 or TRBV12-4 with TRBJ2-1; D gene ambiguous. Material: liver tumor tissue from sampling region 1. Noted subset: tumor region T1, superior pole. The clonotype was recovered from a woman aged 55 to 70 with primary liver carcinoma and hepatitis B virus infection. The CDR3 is CASSLDGLTVAHEQFF. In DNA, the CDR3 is TGTGCCAGCAGTTTAGATGGCCTAACCGTAGCCCATGAGCAGTTCTTC.